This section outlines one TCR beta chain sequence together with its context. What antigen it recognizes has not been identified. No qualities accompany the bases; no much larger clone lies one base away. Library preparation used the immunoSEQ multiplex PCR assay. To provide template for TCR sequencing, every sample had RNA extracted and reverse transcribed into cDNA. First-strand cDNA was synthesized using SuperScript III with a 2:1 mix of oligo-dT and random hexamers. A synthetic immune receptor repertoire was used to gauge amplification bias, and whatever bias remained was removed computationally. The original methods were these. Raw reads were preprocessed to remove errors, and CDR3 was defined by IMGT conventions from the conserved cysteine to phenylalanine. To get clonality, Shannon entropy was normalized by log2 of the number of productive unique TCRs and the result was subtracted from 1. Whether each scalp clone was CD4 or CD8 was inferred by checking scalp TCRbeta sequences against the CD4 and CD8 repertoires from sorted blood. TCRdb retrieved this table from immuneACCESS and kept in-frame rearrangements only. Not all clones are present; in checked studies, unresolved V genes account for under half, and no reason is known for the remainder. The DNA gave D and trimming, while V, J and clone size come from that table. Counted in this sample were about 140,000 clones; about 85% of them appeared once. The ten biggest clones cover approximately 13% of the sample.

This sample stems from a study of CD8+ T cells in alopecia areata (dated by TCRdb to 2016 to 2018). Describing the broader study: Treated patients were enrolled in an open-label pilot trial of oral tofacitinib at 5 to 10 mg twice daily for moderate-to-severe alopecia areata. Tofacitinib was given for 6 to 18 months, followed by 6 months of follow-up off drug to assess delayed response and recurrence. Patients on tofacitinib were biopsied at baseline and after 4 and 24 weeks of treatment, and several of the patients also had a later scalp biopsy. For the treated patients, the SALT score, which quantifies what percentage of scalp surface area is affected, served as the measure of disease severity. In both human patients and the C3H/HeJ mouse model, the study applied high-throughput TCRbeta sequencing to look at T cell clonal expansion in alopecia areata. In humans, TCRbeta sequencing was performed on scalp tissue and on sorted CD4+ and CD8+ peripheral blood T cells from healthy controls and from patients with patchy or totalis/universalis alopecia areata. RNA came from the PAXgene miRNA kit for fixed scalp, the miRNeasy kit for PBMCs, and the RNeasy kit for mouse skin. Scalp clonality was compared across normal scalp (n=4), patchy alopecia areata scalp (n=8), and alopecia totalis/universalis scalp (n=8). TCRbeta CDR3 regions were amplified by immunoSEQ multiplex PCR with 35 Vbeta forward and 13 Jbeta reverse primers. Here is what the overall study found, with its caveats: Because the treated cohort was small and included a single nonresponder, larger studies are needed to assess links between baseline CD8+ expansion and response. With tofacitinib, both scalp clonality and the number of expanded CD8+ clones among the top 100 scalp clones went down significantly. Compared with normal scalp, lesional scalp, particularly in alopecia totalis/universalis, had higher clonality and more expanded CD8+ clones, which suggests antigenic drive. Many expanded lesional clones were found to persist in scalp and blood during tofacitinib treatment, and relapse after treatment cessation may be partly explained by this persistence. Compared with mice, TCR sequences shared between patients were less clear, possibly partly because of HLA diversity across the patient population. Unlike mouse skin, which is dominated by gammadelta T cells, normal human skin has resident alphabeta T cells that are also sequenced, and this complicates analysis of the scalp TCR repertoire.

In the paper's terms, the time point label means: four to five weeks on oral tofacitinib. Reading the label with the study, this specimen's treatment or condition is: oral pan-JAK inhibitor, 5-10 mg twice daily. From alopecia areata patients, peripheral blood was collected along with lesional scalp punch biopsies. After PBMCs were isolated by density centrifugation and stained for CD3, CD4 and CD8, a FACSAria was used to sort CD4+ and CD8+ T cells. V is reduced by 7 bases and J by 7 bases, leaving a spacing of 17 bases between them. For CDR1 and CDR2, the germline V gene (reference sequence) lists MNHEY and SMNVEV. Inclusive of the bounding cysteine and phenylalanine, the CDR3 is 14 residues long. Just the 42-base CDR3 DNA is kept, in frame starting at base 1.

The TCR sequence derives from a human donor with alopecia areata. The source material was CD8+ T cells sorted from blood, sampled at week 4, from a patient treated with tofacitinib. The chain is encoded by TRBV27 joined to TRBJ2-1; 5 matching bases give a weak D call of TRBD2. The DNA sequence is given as TGTGCCAGCACGTCCCTCGCTAGCTCGAATGAGCAGTTCTTC. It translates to CASTSLASSNEQFF.